This TCR beta chain derives from a study of shared clonotypes between healthy human individuals. Assay: immunoSEQ multiplex PCR; the TCRdb copy retains only in-frame clones and omits some. In the table there are about 670,000 clones, around 72% of which are singletons. The V end lost 4 bases, the J end lost 7 bases, and 10 bases lay between the germline ends. The V gene's germline CDR1 is DFQATT and CDR2 SNEGSKA (reference sequence). The CDR3 covers 11 residues. This clonotype was obtained from a woman aged 25 to 39 in good health. The sequencing sample was made of memory CD4+ T cells sorted from blood. The sample's subset: CD45RA-negative fraction. The chain employs TRBV20-1 and TRBJ1-1; D unresolved. In nucleotides, the CDR3 is TGCAGTGCTAAGAGACGGGATGAAGCTTTCTTT. It is translated as CSAKRRDEAFF.